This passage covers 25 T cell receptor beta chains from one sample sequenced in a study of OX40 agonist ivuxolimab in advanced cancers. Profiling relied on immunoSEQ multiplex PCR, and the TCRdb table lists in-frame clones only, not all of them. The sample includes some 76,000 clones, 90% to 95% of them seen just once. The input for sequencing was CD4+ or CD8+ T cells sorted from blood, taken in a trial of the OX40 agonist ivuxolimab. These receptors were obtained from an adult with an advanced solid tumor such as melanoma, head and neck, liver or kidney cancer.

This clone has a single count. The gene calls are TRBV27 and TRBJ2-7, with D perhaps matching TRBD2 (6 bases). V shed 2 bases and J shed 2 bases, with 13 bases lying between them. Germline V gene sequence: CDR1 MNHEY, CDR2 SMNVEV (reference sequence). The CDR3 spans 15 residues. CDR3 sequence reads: CASSLMAGPAYEQYF. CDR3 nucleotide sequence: TGTGCCAGCAGTTTAATGGCGGGGCCGGCCTACGAGCAGTACTTC.

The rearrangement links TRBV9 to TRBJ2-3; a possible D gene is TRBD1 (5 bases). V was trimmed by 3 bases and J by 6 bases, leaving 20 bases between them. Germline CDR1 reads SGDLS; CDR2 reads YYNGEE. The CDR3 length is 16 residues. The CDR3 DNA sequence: TGTGCCAGCAGCGAAGATGGGGCGTGGGAAATTGATACGCAGTATTTT. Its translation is CASSEDGAWEIDTQYF.

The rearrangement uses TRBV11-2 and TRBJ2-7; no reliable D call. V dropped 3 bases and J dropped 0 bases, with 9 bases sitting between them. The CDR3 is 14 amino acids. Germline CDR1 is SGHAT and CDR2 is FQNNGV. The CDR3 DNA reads TGTGCCAGCAGCTTGGAGTTTAACTCCTACGAGCAGTACTTC. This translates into CASSLEFNSYEQYF.

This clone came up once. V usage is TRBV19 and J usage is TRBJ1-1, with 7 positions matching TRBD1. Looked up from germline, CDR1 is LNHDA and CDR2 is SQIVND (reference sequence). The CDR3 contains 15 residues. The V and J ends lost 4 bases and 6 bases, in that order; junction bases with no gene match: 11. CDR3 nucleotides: TGTGCCAGTAGTAGACCCCCCACAGGGGCCCCTGAAGCTTTCTTT. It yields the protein CASSRPPTGAPEAFF.

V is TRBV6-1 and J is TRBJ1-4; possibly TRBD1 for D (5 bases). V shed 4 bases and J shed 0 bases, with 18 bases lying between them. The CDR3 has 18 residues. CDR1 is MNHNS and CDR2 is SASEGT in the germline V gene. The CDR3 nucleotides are TGTGCCAGCAGTGTACCCGGGGGACGTCTCTCAACTAATGAAAAACTGTTTTTT. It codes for CASSVPGGRLSTNEKLFF.

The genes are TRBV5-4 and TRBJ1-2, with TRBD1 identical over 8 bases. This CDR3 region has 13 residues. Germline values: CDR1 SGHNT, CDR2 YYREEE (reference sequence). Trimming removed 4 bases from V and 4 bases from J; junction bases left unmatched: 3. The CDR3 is CASSETGVYGYTF. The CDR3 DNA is TGTGCCAGCAGCGAGACAGGGGTCTATGGCTACACCTTC.

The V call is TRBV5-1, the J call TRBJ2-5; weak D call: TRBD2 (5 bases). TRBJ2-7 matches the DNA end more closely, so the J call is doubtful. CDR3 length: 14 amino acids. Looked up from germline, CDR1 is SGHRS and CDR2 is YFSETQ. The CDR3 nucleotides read TGCGCCAGCAGCTTTGGAGGACGCTCCTACGAGCAGTACTTC. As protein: CASSFGGRSYEQYF.

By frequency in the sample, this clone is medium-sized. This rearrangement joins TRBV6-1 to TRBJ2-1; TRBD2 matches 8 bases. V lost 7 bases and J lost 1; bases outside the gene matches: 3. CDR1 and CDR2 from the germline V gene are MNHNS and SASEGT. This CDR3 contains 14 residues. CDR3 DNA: TGTGCCAGCACGGGACTAGAGTCCTACAATGAGCAGTTCTTC. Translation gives CASTGLESYNEQFF.

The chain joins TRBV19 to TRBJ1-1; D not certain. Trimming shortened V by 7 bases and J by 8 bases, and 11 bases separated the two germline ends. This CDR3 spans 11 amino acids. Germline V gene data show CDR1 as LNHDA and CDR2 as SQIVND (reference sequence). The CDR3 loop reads CASMSGAEAFF. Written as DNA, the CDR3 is TGTGCCAGTATGTCGGGCGCCGAAGCTTTCTTT.

CDR3 protein: CASSAGQISYEQYF. CDR3 DNA: TGTGCCAGTAGTGCGGGACAGATATCCTACGAGCAGTACTTC. J is TRBJ2-7 and V is TRBV19; possibly TRBD1 for D (7 bases). CDR3 length: 14 amino acids. Deletions cut 5 bases from V and 1 base from J, with 12 bases between. Germline-derived CDR1 and CDR2 are LNHDA and SQIVND (reference sequence).

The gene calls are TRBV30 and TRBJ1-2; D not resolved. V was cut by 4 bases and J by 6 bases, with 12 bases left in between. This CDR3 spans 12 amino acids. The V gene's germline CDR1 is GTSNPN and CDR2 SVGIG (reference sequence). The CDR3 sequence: CAWTSARDGYTF. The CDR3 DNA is TGTGCCTGGACCTCCGCCCGGGATGGCTACACCTTC.

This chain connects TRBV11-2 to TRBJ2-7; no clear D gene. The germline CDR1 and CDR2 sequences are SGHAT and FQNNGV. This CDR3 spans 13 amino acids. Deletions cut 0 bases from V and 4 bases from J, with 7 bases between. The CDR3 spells CASSLETAYEQYF. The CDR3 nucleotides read TGTGCCAGCAGCTTAGAAACAGCTTACGAGCAGTACTTC.

The CDR3 protein is CASSQSAATYEQYF. CDR3 sequence (DNA): TGTGCCAGCAGCCAATCTGCAGCTACCTACGAGCAGTACTTC. The chain links TRBV16 to TRBJ2-7; D gene uncertain. Germline lookup yields CDR1 KGHSY and CDR2 FQNENV. Trimming left V 0 bases short and J 2 bases short, with 8 bases between. The CDR3 is made up of 14 amino acids.

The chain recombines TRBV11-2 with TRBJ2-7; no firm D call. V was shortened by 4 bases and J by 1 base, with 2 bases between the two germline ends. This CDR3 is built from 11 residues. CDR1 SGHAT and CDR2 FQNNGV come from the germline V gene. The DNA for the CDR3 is TGTGCCAGCAGCTATTCCTACGAGCAGTACTTC. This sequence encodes CASSYSYEQYF.

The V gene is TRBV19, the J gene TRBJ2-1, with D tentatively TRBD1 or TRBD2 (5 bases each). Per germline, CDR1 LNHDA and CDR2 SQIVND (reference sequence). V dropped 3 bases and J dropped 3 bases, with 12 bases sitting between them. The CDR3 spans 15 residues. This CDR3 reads CASSIGVGGYNEQFF. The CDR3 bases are TGTGCCAGTAGTATCGGGGTTGGGGGCTACAATGAGCAGTTCTTC.

The CDR3 region is CASSLSVRNYGYTF. CDR3 nucleotide sequence: TGTGCCAGCAGTTTATCGGTTCGGAACTATGGCTACACCTTC. The chain employs TRBV27 and TRBJ1-2; D uncertain. Germline V gene data show CDR1 as MNHEY and CDR2 as SMNVEV (reference sequence). The V and J ends lost 0 bases and 2 bases respectively, with 7 bases between them. This CDR3 has 14 amino acids.

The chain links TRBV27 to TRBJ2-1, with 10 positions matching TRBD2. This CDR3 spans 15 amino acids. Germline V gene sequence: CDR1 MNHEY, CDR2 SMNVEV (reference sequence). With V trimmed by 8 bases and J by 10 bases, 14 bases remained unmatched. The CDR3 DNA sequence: TGTGCCAGCTTGCCCAAATCCGGGACTAGCGAGGAGCAGTTCTTC. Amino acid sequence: CASLPKSGTSEEQFF.

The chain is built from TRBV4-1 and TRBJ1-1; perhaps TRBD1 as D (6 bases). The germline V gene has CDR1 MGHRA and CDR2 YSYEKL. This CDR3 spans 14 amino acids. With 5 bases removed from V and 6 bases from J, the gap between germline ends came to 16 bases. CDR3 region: CASSIQGAGAEAFF. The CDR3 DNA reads TGCGCCAGCAGCATACAGGGCGCAGGGGCTGAAGCTTTCTTT.

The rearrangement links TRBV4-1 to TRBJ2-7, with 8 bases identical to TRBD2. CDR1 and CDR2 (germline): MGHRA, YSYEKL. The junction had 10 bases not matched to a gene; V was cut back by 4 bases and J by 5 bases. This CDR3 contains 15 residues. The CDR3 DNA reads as TGCGCCAGCAGCCCGGTTACGGGGGGGGTCCACGAGCAGTACTTC. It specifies CASSPVTGGVHEQYF.

The CDR3 nucleotides read TGCGCCAGCAGTGGGACTAGCGGGGGCTACAATGAGCAGTTCTTC. This encodes CASSGTSGGYNEQFF. This chain connects TRBV10-2 to TRBJ2-1, with 13 nucleotides matching TRBD2. The CDR3 consists of 15 residues. V dropped 4 bases and J dropped 3; count of bases not matched to a gene: 0. In germline, CDR1 is WSHSY, CDR2 SAAADI.

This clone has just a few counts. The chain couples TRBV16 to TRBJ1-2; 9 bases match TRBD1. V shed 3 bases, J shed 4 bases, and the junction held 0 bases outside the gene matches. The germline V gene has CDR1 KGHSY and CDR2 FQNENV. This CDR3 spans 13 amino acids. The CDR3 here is CASSQTGGYGYTF. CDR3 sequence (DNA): TGTGCCAGCAGCCAGACAGGGGGCTATGGCTACACCTTC.

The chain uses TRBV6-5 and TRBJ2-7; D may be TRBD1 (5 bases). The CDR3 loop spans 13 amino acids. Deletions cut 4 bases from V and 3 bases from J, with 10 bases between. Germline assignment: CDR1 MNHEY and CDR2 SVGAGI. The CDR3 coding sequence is TGTGCCAGCAGTTTTAGGGGTAACTACGAGCAGTACTTC. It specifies CASSFRGNYEQYF.

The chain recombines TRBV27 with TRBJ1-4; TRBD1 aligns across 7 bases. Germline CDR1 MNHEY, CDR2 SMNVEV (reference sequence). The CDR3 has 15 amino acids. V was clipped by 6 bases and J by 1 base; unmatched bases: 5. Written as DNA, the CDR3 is TGTGCCAGCAGAGAGACAGGGATAACTAATGAAAAACTGTTTTTT. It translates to CASRETGITNEKLFF.

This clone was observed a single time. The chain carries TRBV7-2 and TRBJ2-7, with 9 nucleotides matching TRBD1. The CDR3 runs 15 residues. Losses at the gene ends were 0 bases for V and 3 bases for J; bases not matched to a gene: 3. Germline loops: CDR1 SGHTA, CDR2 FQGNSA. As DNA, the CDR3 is TGTGCCAGCAGCTTAGCCGGGACAGGGTTCTACGAGCAGTACTTC. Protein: CASSLAGTGFYEQYF. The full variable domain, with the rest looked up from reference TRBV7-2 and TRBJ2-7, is GAGVSQSPSNKVTEKGKDVELRCDPISGHTALYWYRQSLGQGLEFLIYFQGNSAPDKSGLPSDRFSAERTGGSVSTLTIQRTQQEDSAVYLCASSLAGTGFYEQYFGPGTRLTVT.

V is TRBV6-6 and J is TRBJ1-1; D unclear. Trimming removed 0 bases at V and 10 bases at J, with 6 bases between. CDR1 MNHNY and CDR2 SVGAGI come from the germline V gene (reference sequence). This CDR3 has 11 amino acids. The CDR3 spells CASSYSGLAFF. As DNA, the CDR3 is TGTGCCAGCAGTTACTCCGGGCTAGCTTTCTTT.